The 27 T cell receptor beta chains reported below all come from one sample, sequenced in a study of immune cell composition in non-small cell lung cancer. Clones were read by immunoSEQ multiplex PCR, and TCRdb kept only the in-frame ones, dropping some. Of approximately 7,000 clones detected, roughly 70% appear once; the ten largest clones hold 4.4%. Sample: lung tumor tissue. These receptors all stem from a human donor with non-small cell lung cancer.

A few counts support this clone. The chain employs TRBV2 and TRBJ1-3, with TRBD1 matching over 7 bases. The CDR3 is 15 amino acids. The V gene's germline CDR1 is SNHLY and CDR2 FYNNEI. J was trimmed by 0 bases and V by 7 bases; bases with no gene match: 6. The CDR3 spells CASTRDRFSGNTIYF. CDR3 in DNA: TGTGCCAGCACTCGGGACAGATTCTCTGGAAACACCATATATTTT.

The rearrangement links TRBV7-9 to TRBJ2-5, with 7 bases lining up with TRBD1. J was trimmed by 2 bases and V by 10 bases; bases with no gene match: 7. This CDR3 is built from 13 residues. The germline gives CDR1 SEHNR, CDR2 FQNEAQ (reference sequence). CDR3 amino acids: CATTGTAQETQYF. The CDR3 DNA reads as TGTGCCACCACCGGGACAGCACAAGAGACCCAGTACTTC. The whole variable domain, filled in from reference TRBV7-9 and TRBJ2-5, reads DTGVSQNPRHKITKRGQNVTFRCDPISEHNRLYWYRQTLGQGPEFLTYFQNEAQLEKSRLLSDRFSAERPKGSFSTLEIQRTEQGDSAMYLCATTGTAQETQYFGPGTRLLVL.

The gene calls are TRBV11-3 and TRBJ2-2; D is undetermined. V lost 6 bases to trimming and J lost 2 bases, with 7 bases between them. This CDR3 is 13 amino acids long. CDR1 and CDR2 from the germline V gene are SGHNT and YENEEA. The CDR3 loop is CASSHSNTGELFF. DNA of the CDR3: TGTGCCAGCAGTCATTCAAACACCGGGGAGCTGTTTTTT.

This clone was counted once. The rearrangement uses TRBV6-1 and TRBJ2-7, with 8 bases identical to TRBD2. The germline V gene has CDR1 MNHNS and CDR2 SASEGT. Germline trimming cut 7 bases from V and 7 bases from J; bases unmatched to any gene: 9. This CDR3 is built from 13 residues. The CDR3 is CASNGKAGVEQYF. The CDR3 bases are TGTGCCAGCAACGGTAAAGCGGGAGTTGAGCAGTACTTC.

CDR3: CASSEVATLGGLTDTQYF. In DNA, the CDR3 is TGCGCCAGCAGTGAAGTAGCGACCCTTGGGGGGTTGACAGATACGCAGTATTTT. The genes are TRBV10-2 and TRBJ2-3; TRBD2 is a possible D gene (6 bases). The CDR3 contains 18 residues. V shed 3 bases and J shed 3 bases, with 22 bases lying between them. Germline-derived CDR1 and CDR2 are WSHSY and SAAADI.

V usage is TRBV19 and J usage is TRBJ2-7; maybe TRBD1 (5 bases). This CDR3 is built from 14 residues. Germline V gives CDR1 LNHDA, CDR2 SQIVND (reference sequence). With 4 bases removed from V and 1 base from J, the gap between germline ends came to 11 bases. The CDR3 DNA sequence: TGTGCCAGTAGTACGCCGACAGAATCCTACGAGCAGTACTTC. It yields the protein CASSTPTESYEQYF.

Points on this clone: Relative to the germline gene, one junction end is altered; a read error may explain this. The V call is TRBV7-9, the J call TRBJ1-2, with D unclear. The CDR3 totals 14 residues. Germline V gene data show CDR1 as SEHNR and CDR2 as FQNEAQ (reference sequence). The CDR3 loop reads CASTLVEDAGGYTF. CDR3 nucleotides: TGTGCCAGCACCTTAGTCGAAGACGCGGGAGGCTACACCTTC.

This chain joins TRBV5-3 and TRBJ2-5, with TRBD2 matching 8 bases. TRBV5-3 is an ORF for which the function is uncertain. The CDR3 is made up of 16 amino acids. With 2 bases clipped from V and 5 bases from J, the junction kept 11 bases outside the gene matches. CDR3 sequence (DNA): TGTGCCAGAAGCTTTAGCGGGATTCCCTTTGAGGAGACCCAGTACTTC. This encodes CARSFSGIPFEETQYF.

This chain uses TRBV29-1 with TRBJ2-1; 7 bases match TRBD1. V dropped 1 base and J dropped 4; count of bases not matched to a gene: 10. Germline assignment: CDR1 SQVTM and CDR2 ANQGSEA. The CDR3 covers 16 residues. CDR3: CSVEGAGQELYNEQFF. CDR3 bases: TGCAGCGTTGAAGGGGCCGGACAGGAATTATACAATGAGCAGTTCTTC.

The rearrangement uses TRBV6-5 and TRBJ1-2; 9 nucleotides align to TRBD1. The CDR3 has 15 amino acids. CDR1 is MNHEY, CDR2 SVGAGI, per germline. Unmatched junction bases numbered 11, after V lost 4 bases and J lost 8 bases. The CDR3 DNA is TGTGCCAGCAGTTTCGGACAGGGGCGGGTGGCGGGCTACACCTTC. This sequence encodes CASSFGQGRVAGYTF.

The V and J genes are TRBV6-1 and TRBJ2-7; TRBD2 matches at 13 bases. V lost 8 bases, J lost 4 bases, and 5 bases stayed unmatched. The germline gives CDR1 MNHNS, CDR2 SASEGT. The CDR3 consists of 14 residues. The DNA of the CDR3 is TGTGCCAGCCAGGGGACTAGCGGGAAGTACGAGCAGTACTTC. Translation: CASQGTSGKYEQYF.

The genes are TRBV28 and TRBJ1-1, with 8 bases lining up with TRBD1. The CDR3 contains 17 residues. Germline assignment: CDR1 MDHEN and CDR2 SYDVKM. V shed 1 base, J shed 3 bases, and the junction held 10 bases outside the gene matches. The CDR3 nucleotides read TGTGCCAGCAGTTTATTAGGGGCAGGGGGCCGTTACACTGAAGCTTTCTTT. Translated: CASSLLGAGGRYTEAFF.

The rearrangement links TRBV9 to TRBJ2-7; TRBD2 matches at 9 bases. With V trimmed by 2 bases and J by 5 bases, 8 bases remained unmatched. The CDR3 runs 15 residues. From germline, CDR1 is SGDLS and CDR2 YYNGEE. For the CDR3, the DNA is TGTGCCAGCAGCGTCCATGGGGCTAGCGGGGACGAGCAGTACTTC. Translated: CASSVHGASGDEQYF.

This CDR3 is CASSQELGAGKLFF. The CDR3, as DNA: TGTGCCAGCAGCCAAGAGTTGGGGGCGGGAAAACTGTTTTTT. The V and J genes are TRBV14 and TRBJ1-4, with D perhaps matching TRBD1 (6 bases). Trimming shortened V by 0 bases and J by 10 bases, and 12 bases separated the two germline ends. This CDR3 contains 14 residues. Germline V gene sequence: CDR1 SGHDN, CDR2 FVKESK.

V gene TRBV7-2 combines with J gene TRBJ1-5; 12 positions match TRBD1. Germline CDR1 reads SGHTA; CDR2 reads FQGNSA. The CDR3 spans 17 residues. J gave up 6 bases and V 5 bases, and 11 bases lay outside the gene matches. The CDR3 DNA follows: TGTGCCAGCAGCCCCTACTCCGGGACAGGGGGCTTTCAGCCCCAGCATTTT. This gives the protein CASSPYSGTGGFQPQHF.

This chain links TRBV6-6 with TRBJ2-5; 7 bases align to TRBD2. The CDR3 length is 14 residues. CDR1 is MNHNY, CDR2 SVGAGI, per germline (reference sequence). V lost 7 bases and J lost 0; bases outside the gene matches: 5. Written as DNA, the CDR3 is TGTGCCAGCATGGCTAGCGGTAACCAAGAGACCCAGTACTTC. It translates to CASMASGNQETQYF.

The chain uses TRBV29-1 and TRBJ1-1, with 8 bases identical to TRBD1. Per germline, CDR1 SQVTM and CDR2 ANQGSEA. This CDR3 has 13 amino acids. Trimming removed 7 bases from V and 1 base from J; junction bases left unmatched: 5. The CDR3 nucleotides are TGCAGCGGGCAAACAGGGGGGAACACTGAAGCTTTCTTT. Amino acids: CSGQTGGNTEAFF.

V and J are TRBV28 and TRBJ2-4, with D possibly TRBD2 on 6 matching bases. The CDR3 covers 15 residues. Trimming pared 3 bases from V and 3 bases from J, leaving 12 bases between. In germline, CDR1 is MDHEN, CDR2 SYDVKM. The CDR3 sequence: CASSLGGWGKNIQYF. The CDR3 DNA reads TGTGCCAGCAGTTTGGGGGGATGGGGCAAAAACATTCAGTACTTC.

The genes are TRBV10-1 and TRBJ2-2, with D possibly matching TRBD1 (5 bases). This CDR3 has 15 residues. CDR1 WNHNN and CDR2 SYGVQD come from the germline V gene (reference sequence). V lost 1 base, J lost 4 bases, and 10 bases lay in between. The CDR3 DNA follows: TGCGCCAGCAGTGAGTTAGGGGCGGCCACCGGGGAGCTGTTTTTT. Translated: CASSELGAATGELFF.

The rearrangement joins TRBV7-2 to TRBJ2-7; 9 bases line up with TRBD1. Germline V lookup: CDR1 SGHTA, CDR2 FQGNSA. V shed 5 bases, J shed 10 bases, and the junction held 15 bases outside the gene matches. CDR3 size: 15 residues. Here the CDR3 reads CASSARTGVGREQYF. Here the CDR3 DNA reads TGTGCCAGCAGCGCACGGACAGGGGTAGGCAGGGAACAGTACTTC.

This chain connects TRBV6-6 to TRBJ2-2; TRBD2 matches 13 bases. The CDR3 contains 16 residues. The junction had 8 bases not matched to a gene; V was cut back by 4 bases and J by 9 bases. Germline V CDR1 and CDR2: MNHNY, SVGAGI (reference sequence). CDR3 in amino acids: CASSLWTSGSKRELFF. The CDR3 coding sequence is TGTGCCAGCAGTTTATGGACTAGCGGGAGTAAAAGGGAGCTGTTTTTT.

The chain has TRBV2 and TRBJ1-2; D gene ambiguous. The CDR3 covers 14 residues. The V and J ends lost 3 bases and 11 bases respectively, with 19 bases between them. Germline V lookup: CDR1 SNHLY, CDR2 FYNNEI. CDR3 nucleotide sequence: TGTGCCAGCAGTGACTACATGCCGCGGTTCGAGTACACCTTC. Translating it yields CASSDYMPRFEYTF.

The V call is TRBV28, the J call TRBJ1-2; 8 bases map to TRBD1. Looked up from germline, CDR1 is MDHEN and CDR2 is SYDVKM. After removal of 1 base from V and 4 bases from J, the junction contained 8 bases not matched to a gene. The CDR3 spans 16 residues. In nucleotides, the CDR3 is TGTGCCAGCAGTTTATCGGACAGGGTGTCCCTCTATGGCTACACCTTC. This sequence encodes CASSLSDRVSLYGYTF.

Here the CDR3 DNA reads TGCGCCAGCAGCCGCGGGACAGCGGACACCGGGGAGCTGTTTTTT. Protein sequence: CASSRGTADTGELFF. The rearrangement joins TRBV5-1 to TRBJ2-2, with D possibly being TRBD1 (7 bases). Trimming cost V 4 bases and J 3 bases, with 13 bases left between them. In germline, CDR1 is SGHRS, CDR2 YFSETQ. The CDR3 is 15 residues long. Combining the CDR3 with reference TRBV5-1 and TRBJ2-2 gives the whole variable domain KAGVTQTPRYLIKTRGQQVTLSCSPISGHRSVSWYQQTPGQGLQFLFEYFSETQRNKGNFPGRFSGRQFSNSRSEMNVSTLELGDSALYLCASSRGTADTGELFFGEGSRLTVL.

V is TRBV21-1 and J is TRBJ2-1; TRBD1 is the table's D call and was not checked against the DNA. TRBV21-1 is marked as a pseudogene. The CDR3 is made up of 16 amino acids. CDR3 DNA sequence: TGTGCCAGCAGCACCCGGACAGACTTGGCCTACAATGAGCAGTTCTTC. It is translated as CASSTRTDLAYNEQFF.

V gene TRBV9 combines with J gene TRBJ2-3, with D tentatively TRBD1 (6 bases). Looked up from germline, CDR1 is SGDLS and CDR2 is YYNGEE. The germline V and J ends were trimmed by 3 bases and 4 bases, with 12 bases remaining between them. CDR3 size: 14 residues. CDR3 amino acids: CASSAYEGADTQYF. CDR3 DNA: TGTGCCAGCAGCGCGTACGAGGGGGCAGATACGCAGTATTTT.

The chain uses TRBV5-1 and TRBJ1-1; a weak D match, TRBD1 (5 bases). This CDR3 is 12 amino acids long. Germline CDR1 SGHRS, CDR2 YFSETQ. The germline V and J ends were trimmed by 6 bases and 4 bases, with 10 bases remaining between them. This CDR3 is CASKQEGTEAFF. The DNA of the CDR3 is TGCGCCAGCAAACAGGAGGGCACTGAAGCTTTCTTT.